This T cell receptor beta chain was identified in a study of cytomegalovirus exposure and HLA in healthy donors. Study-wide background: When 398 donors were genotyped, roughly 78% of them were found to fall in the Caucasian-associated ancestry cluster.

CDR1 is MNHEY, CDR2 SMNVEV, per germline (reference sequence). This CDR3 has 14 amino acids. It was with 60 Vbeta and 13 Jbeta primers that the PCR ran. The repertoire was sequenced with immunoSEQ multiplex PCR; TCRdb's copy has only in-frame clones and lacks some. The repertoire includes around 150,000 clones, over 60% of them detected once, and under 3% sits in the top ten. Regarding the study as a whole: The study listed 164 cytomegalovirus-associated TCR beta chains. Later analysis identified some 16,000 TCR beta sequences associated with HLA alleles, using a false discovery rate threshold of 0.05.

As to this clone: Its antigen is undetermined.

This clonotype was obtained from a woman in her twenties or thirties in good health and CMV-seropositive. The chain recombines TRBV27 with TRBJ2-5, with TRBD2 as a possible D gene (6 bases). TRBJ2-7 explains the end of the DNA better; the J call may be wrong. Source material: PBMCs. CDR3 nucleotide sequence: TGTGCCAGCAGTTGGACTACTCCGAGCTACGAGCAGTACTTC. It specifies CASSWTTPSYEQYF.